Listed below are T cell receptor beta chains from one sample, sequenced in a study of neurological immune-mediated disorders. TCRdb re-called the 5' RACE reads with MiXCR, one entry per CDR3 protein. The data show tens of thousands of distinct CDR3 sequences, 5.8% seen once. The source material was CD4+ T cells from blood. These TCRs come from a woman aged 18 to 35 with multiple sclerosis. The CDR3 runs from the conserved cysteine through the conserved F or W. The D gene is left open where the match is weak. Size is stated as how often the clone was seen (once, few, many) or a class if it is expanded.

J,D,size,V,CDR3,DNA
TRBJ2-3,-,many,TRBV7-3,CASGRPGGLDTQYF,TGTGCCAGCGGTCGGCCCGGGGGGCTAGATACGCAGTATTTT
TRBJ1-1,TRBD1,many,TRBV19,CAGIYAGTGYSEAFF,TGTGCCGGAATCTACGCCGGGACAGGGTACTCTGAAGCTTTCTTT
TRBJ1-5,-,few,TRBV6-2/TRBV6-3,CASSIPGLHPDQPQHF,TGTGCCAGCTCCATCCCCGGGCTCCACCCAGATCAGCCCCAGCATTTT
TRBJ2-3,-,many,TRBV9,CASSVWTAHTDTQYF,TGTGCCAGCAGCGTCTGGACAGCTCACACAGATACGCAGTATTTT
TRBJ2-1,TRBD2,many,TRBV20-1,CSARKAGERINIYEQFF,TGCAGTGCTAGGAAGGCGGGGGAGAGGATTAATATCTATGAGCAGTTCTTC
TRBJ1-1,-,many,TRBV7-3,CASSQKGGTEAFF,TGTGCCAGCAGCCAAAAGGGAGGCACTGAAGCTTTCTTT
TRBJ1-1,TRBD1,many,TRBV5-1,CASSPGTGLSNTEAFF,TGCGCCAGCAGCCCGGGGACAGGGCTATCGAACACTGAAGCTTTCTTT
TRBJ1-1,-,many,TRBV20-1,CSAEGWGARAEAFF,TGCAGTGCCGAGGGGTGGGGGGCGAGGGCTGAAGCTTTCTTT
TRBJ2-1,-,many,TRBV20-1,CSANGGLGNEQFF,TGCAGTGCTAACGGGGGCCTCGGGAATGAGCAGTTCTTC
TRBJ1-1,-,many,TRBV20-1,CSARAGVGKTEAFF,TGCAGTGCTAGGGCAGGGGTGGGAAAAACTGAAGCTTTCTTT